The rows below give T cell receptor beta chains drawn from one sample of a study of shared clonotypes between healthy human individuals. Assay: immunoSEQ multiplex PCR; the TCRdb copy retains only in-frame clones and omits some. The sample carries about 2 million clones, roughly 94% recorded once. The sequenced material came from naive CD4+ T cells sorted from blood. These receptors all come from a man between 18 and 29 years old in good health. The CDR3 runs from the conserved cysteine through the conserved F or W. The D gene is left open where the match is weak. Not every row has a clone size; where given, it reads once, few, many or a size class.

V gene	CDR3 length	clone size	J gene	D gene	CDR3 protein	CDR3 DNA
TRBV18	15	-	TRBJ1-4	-	CASSRVGRVLEKLFF	TGTGCCAGCTCCCGGGTGGGCAGGGTGTTAGAAAAACTGTTTTTT
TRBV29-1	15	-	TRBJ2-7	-	CSVGGVPGSSYEQYF	TGCAGCGTTGGAGGGGTTCCGGGAAGCTCCTACGAGCAGTACTTC
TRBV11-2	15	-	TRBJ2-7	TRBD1	CASSLGYRGSYEQYF	TGTGCCAGCAGCTTAGGCTACAGGGGATCCTACGAGCAGTACTTC
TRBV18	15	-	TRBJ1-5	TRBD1	CASSPRAGGSEPQHF	TGTGCCAGCTCACCACGGGCAGGGGGCTCGGAGCCCCAGCATTTT
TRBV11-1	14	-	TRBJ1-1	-	CASSLASGNFEAFF	TGTGCCAGCAGCTTAGCCTCAGGAAATTTTGAAGCTTTCTTT
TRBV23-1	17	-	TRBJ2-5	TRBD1	CASSQKTGGIFQETQYF	TGCGCCAGCAGTCAGAAAACAGGGGGTATCTTCCAAGAGACCCAGTACTTC
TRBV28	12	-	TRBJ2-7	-	CASSLLRDEQYF	TGTGCCAGCAGTTTGCTACGGGACGAGCAGTACTTC
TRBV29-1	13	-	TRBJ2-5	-	CSVIPGAQETQYF	TGCAGCGTAATACCAGGGGCCCAAGAGACCCAGTACTTC
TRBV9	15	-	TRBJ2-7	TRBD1	CASSVAPGQTYEQYF	TGTGCCAGCAGCGTAGCTCCGGGACAGACCTACGAGCAGTACTTC
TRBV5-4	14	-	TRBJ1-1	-	CASSLAREGTEAFF	TGTGCCAGCAGCTTGGCCAGGGAGGGCACTGAAGCTTTCTTT
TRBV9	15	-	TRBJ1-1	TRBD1	CASSVGDSINTEAFF	TGTGCCAGCAGCGTAGGGGACAGTATCAACACTGAAGCTTTCTTT
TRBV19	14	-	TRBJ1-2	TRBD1	CASSARDRVYGYTF	TGTGCCAGTAGTGCCCGGGACAGGGTTTATGGCTACACCTTC
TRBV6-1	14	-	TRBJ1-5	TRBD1	CASSEDRGNQPQHF	TGTGCCAGCAGTGAAGACAGGGGGAATCAGCCCCAGCATTTT
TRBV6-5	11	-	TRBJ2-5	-	CASSYKGTQYF	TGTGCCAGCAGTTACAAGGGGACCCAGTACTTC
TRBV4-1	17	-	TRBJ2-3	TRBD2	CASSLRTSGMSTDTQYF	TGCGCCAGCAGCCTCAGGACTAGCGGGATGAGCACAGATACGCAGTATTTT
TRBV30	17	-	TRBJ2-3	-	CAWSLRPGTLSTDTQYF	TGTGCCTGGAGCCTCCGACCCGGGACACTTAGCACAGATACGCAGTATTTT
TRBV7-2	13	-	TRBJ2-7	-	CASSPFPFLEQYF	TGTGCCAGCAGCCCTTTCCCGTTCCTCGAGCAGTACTTC
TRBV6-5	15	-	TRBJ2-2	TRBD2	CASSWISGRAGELFF	TGTGCCAGCAGTTGGATCAGCGGGAGAGCCGGGGAGCTGTTTTTT
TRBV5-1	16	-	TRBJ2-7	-	CASSSGQGRVRYEQYF	TGCGCCAGCAGCTCGGGGCAGGGGAGGGTACGATACGAGCAGTACTTC
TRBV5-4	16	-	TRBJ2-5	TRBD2	CASSSPGLAAQETQYF	TGTGCCAGCAGCTCGCCGGGACTAGCGGCGCAAGAGACCCAGTACTTC
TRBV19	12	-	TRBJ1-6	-	CASSSFNSPLHF	TGTGCCAGTAGTAGTTTCAATTCACCCCTCCACTTT
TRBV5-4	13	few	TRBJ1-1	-	CASSLDRVTEAFF	TGTGCCAGCAGCTTGGACAGGGTTACTGAAGCTTTCTTT
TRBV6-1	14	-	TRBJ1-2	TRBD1	CASSAGQANYGYTF	TGTGCCAGCAGTGCCGGACAGGCTAACTATGGCTACACCTTC
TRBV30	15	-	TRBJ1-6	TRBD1	CAWSPIQGRGSPLHF	TGTGCCTGGAGTCCTATACAGGGGAGGGGGTCACCCCTCCACTTT
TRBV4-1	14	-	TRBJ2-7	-	CASSQLSTTREQYF	TGCGCCAGCAGCCAACTTTCCACCACGAGGGAGCAGTACTTC
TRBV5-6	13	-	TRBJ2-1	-	CASSPPLYNEQFF	TGTGCCAGCAGCCCACCATTGTACAATGAGCAGTTCTTC
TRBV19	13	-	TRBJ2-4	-	CASSIVEGDIQYF	TGTGCCAGTAGTATCGTAGAGGGGGACATTCAGTACTTC
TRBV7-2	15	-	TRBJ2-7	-	CASSSTGTGSYEQYF	TGTGCCAGCAGCTCTACCGGGACTGGCTCCTACGAGCAGTACTTC
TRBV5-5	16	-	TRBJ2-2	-	CASSLFPDSNTGELFF	TGTGCCAGCAGTTTATTCCCGGACTCCAACACCGGGGAGCTGTTTTTT
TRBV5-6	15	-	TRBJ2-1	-	CASSPQARVYNEQFF	TGTGCCAGCAGCCCCCAGGCCAGGGTCTACAATGAGCAGTTCTTC
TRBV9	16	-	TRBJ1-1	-	CASSVATGILGTEAFF	TGTGCCAGCAGCGTAGCTACGGGTATCCTTGGGACTGAAGCTTTCTTT
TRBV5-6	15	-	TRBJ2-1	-	CASSFRAGNYNEQFF	TGTGCCAGCAGCTTCAGGGCGGGGAATTACAATGAGCAGTTCTTC
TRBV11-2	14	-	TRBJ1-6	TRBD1	CASSSDRINSPLHF	TGTGCCAGCAGCTCGGACAGGATCAATTCACCCCTCCACTTT
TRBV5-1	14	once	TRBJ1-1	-	CASSLQEQIGPAFF	TGCGCCAGCAGCTTGCAAGAGCAGATCGGGCCAGCTTTCTTT
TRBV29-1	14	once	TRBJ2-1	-	CSVVRTLLYNEQFF	TGCAGCGTTGTTCGGACCCTCCTCTACAATGAGCAGTTCTTC
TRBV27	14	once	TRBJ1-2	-	CASSFAGGISRYTF	TGTGCCAGCAGTTTTGCGGGAGGAATCTCGCGCTACACCTTC
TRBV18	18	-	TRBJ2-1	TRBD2	CASSPKVLGLMFDNEQFF	TGTGCCAGCTCACCGAAAGTGCTGGGACTAATGTTCGACAATGAGCAGTTCTTC